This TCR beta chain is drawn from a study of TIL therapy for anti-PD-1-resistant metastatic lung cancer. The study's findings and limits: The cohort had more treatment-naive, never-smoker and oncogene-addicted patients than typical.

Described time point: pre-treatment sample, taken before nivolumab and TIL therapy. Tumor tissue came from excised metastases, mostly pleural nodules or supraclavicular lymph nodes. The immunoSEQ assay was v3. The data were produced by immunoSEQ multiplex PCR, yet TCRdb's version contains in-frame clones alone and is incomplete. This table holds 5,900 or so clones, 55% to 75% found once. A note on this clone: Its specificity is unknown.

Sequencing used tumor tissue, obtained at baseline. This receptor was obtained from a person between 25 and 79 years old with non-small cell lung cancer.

Written as DNA, the CDR3 is TGCAGTGCTAGTCTTTGGAGGGACCAGAGAGAGACCCAGTACTTC. Translation: CSASLWRDQRETQYF. The V and J genes are TRBV20-1 and TRBJ2-5; weak D call: TRBD2 (6 bases). Germline V gives CDR1 DFQATT, CDR2 SNEGSKA (reference sequence). Trimming stripped 3 bases from V and 4 bases from J, with 18 bases between. This CDR3 is built from 15 residues.